The rows below give T cell receptor beta chains drawn from one sample of a study of identical twins. In TCRdb, the 5' RACE reads were re-called with MiXCR into one record per CDR3 protein. The top ten hold roughly 3% of the sample, which has 570,000 or so distinct CDR3 sequences, roughly 9.5% seen once. The sample was also linked to a second study, of yellow fever vaccine responses in identical twins.

Sequenced input: PBMCs. The receptors were gathered from a young woman in good health. The CDR3 runs from the conserved cysteine through the conserved F or W. The D gene is left open where the match is weak. Clone size, where shown, is once, few, many, or a class for clones that have expanded.

J gene: TRBJ1-4; D gene: NA; clone size: NA; V gene: TRBV7-9; CDR3 DNA: TGTGCCAGCAGCGTTGTTTCTCGGCAAGAAAATGAAAAACTGTTTTTT; CDR3 protein: CASSVVSRQENEKLFF
J gene: TRBJ2-2; D gene: TRBD2; clone size: many; V gene: TRBV20-1; CDR3 DNA: TGCAGTGCTAGAGATGGGACTAGCGTTACCGGGGAGCTGTTTTTT; CDR3 protein: CSARDGTSVTGELFF
J gene: TRBJ2-1; D gene: NA; clone size: few; V gene: TRBV29-1; CDR3 DNA: TGCAGCGTTGTGGTATCCTCCTACAATGAGCAGTTCTTC; CDR3 protein: CSVVVSSYNEQFF
J gene: TRBJ2-7; D gene: TRBD2; clone size: many; V gene: TRBV6-2/TRBV6-3; CDR3 DNA: TGTGCCAGCAGACCCGGGACTAACCACGAGCAGTACTTC; CDR3 protein: CASRPGTNHEQYF
J gene: TRBJ2-3; D gene: NA; clone size: few; V gene: TRBV7-3; CDR3 DNA: TGTGCCAGCAGCTCGGGGACCGGGGGTGCGCCCACAGATACGCAGTATTTT; CDR3 protein: CASSSGTGGAPTDTQYF
J gene: TRBJ2-7; D gene: TRBD1; clone size: NA; V gene: TRBV5-1; CDR3 DNA: TGCGCCAGCAGCTTGGAGGGACAGGGCTTGGATCAGCAGTACTTC; CDR3 protein: CASSLEGQGLDQQYF
J gene: TRBJ2-1; D gene: TRBD2; clone size: NA; V gene: TRBV4-1; CDR3 DNA: TGCGCCAGCAGCCAACCCGGGACTAGCGGCTACAATGAGCAGTTCTTC; CDR3 protein: CASSQPGTSGYNEQFF
J gene: TRBJ2-1; D gene: TRBD2; clone size: few; V gene: TRBV19; CDR3 DNA: TGTGCCAGTAGTATCCGACAGGGACTAGCGACCCACAATGAGCAGTTCTTC; CDR3 protein: CASSIRQGLATHNEQFF
J gene: TRBJ1-4; D gene: NA; clone size: many; V gene: TRBV5-1; CDR3 DNA: TGCGCCAGCAGCCTGGCGAGGTTACCTAATGAAAAACTGTTTTTT; CDR3 protein: CASSLARLPNEKLFF
J gene: TRBJ2-1; D gene: TRBD2; clone size: many; V gene: TRBV5-1; CDR3 DNA: TGCGCCAGCAGCTCCACCGTAGCGGGAGTCCCCTACAATGAGCAGTTCTTC; CDR3 protein: CASSSTVAGVPYNEQFF
J gene: TRBJ1-3; D gene: NA; clone size: NA; V gene: TRBV5-1; CDR3 DNA: TGCGCCAGCAGCTTGAGCCGTGACTCTGGAAACACCATATATTTT; CDR3 protein: CASSLSRDSGNTIYF
J gene: TRBJ2-3; D gene: NA; clone size: few; V gene: TRBV7-3; CDR3 DNA: TGTGCCAGCAGCTTAAAGCAGGGAACAGATACGCAGTATTTT; CDR3 protein: CASSLKQGTDTQYF
J gene: TRBJ2-5; D gene: TRBD2; clone size: few; V gene: TRBV7-8; CDR3 DNA: TGTGCCAGCAGCACCCGGACTAGCGTGGTTGAGACCCAGTACTTC; CDR3 protein: CASSTRTSVVETQYF
J gene: TRBJ2-3; D gene: NA; clone size: NA; V gene: TRBV14; CDR3 DNA: TGTGCCAGCAGCCAAGACTATACTAGCACAGATACGCAGTATTTT; CDR3 protein: CASSQDYTSTDTQYF
J gene: TRBJ1-6; D gene: TRBD1; clone size: many; V gene: TRBV12-5; CDR3 DNA: TGTGCTAGTGGTTTAGGGACAGCGAATTCACCCCTCCACTTT; CDR3 protein: CASGLGTANSPLHF
J gene: TRBJ2-1; D gene: TRBD1; clone size: many; V gene: TRBV4-3; CDR3 DNA: TGCGCCAGCAGCCAAGATAGTGGGACAGTCACCCCCAATGAGCAGTTCTTC; CDR3 protein: CASSQDSGTVTPNEQFF
J gene: TRBJ2-7; D gene: TRBD1; clone size: many; V gene: TRBV6-5; CDR3 DNA: TGTGCCAGCAGTTCCCCGGACAGGGGGCGCGAGCAGTACTTC; CDR3 protein: CASSSPDRGREQYF
J gene: TRBJ2-3; D gene: NA; clone size: NA; V gene: TRBV29-1; CDR3 DNA: TGCAGCGTAGCACGGGACAGCACAGATACGCAGTATTTT; CDR3 protein: CSVARDSTDTQYF
J gene: TRBJ2-7; D gene: NA; clone size: NA; V gene: TRBV11-3; CDR3 DNA: TGTGCCAGCAGCTCCACAGGGTCCCTTGGGCAGTACTTC; CDR3 protein: CASSSTGSLGQYF
J gene: TRBJ1-6; D gene: NA; clone size: many; V gene: TRBV5-1; CDR3 DNA: TGCGCCAGCAGCTTTGAGACAACATATAATTCACCCCTCCACTTT; CDR3 protein: CASSFETTYNSPLHF
J gene: TRBJ1-2; D gene: NA; clone size: NA; V gene: TRBV12-3/TRBV12-4; CDR3 DNA: TGTGCCAGCAGTTTTGCAGGGCCCGGCTTCTATGGCTACACCTTC; CDR3 protein: CASSFAGPGFYGYTF
J gene: TRBJ2-1; D gene: NA; clone size: NA; V gene: TRBV9; CDR3 DNA: TGTGCCAGCAGCCCTGGACAAGACTCCTACAATGAGCAGTTCTTC; CDR3 protein: CASSPGQDSYNEQFF
J gene: TRBJ2-7; D gene: TRBD2; clone size: NA; V gene: TRBV11-2; CDR3 DNA: TGTGCCAGCAGCTTAGAGGTCCGGGACATAGGACTAGCGGGAGTCTACGAGCAGTACTTC; CDR3 protein: CASSLEVRDIGLAGVYEQYF
J gene: TRBJ2-3; D gene: NA; clone size: many; V gene: TRBV12-3/TRBV12-4; CDR3 DNA: TGTGCCAGCAGTTTAAGCAGGGGTTCTGGCACAGATACGCAGTATTTT; CDR3 protein: CASSLSRGSGTDTQYF
J gene: TRBJ2-7; D gene: TRBD1; clone size: few; V gene: TRBV29-1; CDR3 DNA: TGCAGCGTCTTGACAGGGATGGACCCCGAGCAGTACTTC; CDR3 protein: CSVLTGMDPEQYF
J gene: TRBJ2-2; D gene: TRBD1; clone size: few; V gene: TRBV20-1; CDR3 DNA: TGCAGTGCTAGGTGGGACAGGGGGCTAAGCGGGGAGCTGTTTTTT; CDR3 protein: CSARWDRGLSGELFF
J gene: TRBJ1-1; D gene: NA; clone size: many; V gene: TRBV5-1; CDR3 DNA: TGCGCCAGCAGCTTGGGTCCGGGGAACACTGAAGCTTTCTTT; CDR3 protein: CASSLGPGNTEAFF
J gene: TRBJ2-1; D gene: NA; clone size: few; V gene: TRBV3-1; CDR3 DNA: TGTGCCAGCAGCCATCCATCCTACAATGAGCAGTTCTTC; CDR3 protein: CASSHPSYNEQFF
J gene: TRBJ2-1; D gene: TRBD2; clone size: NA; V gene: TRBV7-9; CDR3 DNA: TGTGCCAGCAGCTTACCAACTAGCGGGAGATCTAAGGAGCAGTTCTTC; CDR3 protein: CASSLPTSGRSKEQFF
J gene: TRBJ2-1; D gene: NA; clone size: few; V gene: TRBV7-9; CDR3 DNA: TGTGCCAGCAGCCCAATCAGGGGCGTATCCTACAATGAGCAGTTCTTC; CDR3 protein: CASSPIRGVSYNEQFF
J gene: TRBJ2-5; D gene: TRBD1; clone size: few; V gene: TRBV6-5; CDR3 DNA: TGTGCCAGCAGTTACTCGGAGAGGACAGGGGGGCAAGAGACCCAGTACTTC; CDR3 protein: CASSYSERTGGQETQYF
J gene: TRBJ2-2; D gene: NA; clone size: NA; V gene: TRBV27; CDR3 DNA: TGTGCCAGCAGTCCCCCCCCCCTCAGCCCCGGGGAGCTGTTTTTT; CDR3 protein: CASSPPPLSPGELFF
J gene: TRBJ2-7; D gene: TRBD2; clone size: NA; V gene: TRBV7-8; CDR3 DNA: TGTGCCAGCAGCCAGCCCAAGCTAGCGGGAAAATACGAGCAGTACTTC; CDR3 protein: CASSQPKLAGKYEQYF
J gene: TRBJ2-1; D gene: TRBD2; clone size: many; V gene: TRBV12-3/TRBV12-4; CDR3 DNA: TGTGCCAGCAGCCAGCTAGCGGGGGGGTACAATGAGCAGTTCTTC; CDR3 protein: CASSQLAGGYNEQFF
J gene: TRBJ1-1; D gene: NA; clone size: many; V gene: TRBV12-3/TRBV12-4; CDR3 DNA: TGTGCCAGCACCCGGGAACCGAACACTGAAGCTTTCTTT; CDR3 protein: CASTREPNTEAFF
J gene: TRBJ2-1; D gene: TRBD1; clone size: few; V gene: TRBV14; CDR3 DNA: TGTGCCAGCAGCCGTAGACAGGGTATTACCTACAATGAGCAGTTCTTC; CDR3 protein: CASSRRQGITYNEQFF
J gene: TRBJ2-1; D gene: NA; clone size: many; V gene: TRBV5-5; CDR3 DNA: TGTGCCAGCAGCTTGTTTGGACAGCTATACAATGAGCAGTTCTTC; CDR3 protein: CASSLFGQLYNEQFF
J gene: TRBJ1-1; D gene: NA; clone size: few; V gene: TRBV7-2; CDR3 DNA: TGTGCCAGCAGCTTAGGGTATTACCTGAACACTGAAGCTTTCTTT; CDR3 protein: CASSLGYYLNTEAFF
J gene: TRBJ2-5; D gene: TRBD1; clone size: few; V gene: TRBV20-1; CDR3 DNA: TGCAGTGCAAGGAACAGGGGGCGAAGTGGACTACAAGAGACCCAGTACTTC; CDR3 protein: CSARNRGRSGLQETQYF